The rows below give T cell receptor beta chains drawn from one sample of a study of blood T cell repertoires in COVID-19. The repertoire was sequenced with immunoSEQ multiplex PCR; TCRdb's copy has only in-frame clones and lacks some. The table includes 250,000 or so clones, 70% to 90% detected once. Input material: peripheral blood. These receptor sequences come from a man younger than 35 with active or convalescent COVID-19. CDR3s include the opening cysteine and the closing phenylalanine or tryptophan. Each record gives: D gene, clone size, V gene, J gene, CDR3 DNA, CDR3 protein. D genes are given only for firm matches. Clone size is shown for a subset of rows, as once, few, many or a class of expanded clone.

NA	NA	TRBV5-1	TRBJ2-5	TGCGCCAGCAGTAGATCGGGGTCGGTAGAGACCCAGTACTTC	CASSRSGSVETQYF
TRBD2	NA	TRBV19	TRBJ2-3	TGTGCCAGTAGACGAGGACTAGCAGATACGCAGTATTTT	CASRRGLADTQYF
TRBD1	NA	TRBV27	TRBJ1-2	TGTGCCAGCAGTTTCTTTCCGGGACAGGGAGGCGGCTACACCTTC	CASSFFPGQGGGYTF
NA	NA	TRBV7-2	TRBJ2-2	TGTGCCAGCAGCTTAGCCCGGGACGGGGAGCTGTTTTTT	CASSLARDGELFF
NA	NA	TRBV9	TRBJ2-1	TGTGCCAGCAGCGTAGGCGGGATTTACAATGAGCAGTTCTTC	CASSVGGIYNEQFF
TRBD1	NA	TRBV4-3	TRBJ2-7	TGCGCCAGCAGCCAACATAGGACAGGGGGCTATGAGCAGTACTTC	CASSQHRTGGYEQYF
NA	NA	TRBV10-3	TRBJ1-2	TGTGCCATCAGTGTCTTAGGAGATTATGGCTACACCTTC	CAISVLGDYGYTF
NA	NA	TRBV9	TRBJ2-5	TGTGCCAGCAGCGTAGGGGACTTCCAAGAGACCCAGTACTTC	CASSVGDFQETQYF
NA	NA	TRBV19	TRBJ2-3	TGTGCCAGTAGTAAGGGTGACGGGAGAACCGCAGATACGCAGTATTTT	CASSKGDGRTADTQYF
NA	many	TRBV6-5	TRBJ2-4	TGTGCCAGCTCCCGAGCCGGCACCCGGGGGAACATTCAGTACTTC	CASSRAGTRGNIQYF
NA	NA	TRBV2	TRBJ1-1	TGTGCCAGCAGTGCCATTTACACTGAAGCTTTCTTT	CASSAIYTEAFF
NA	NA	TRBV9	TRBJ2-2	TGTGCCAGCCAGATACGGAACACCGGGGAGCTGTTTTTT	CASQIRNTGELFF
NA	NA	TRBV12-5	TRBJ2-2	TGTGCTAGTGGTTATGGGGGGGCGACTTACACCGGGGAGCTGTTTTTT	CASGYGGATYTGELFF
TRBD1	NA	TRBV19	TRBJ2-5	TGTGCCAGTAGTACCATGACAGGGGGCGAGTCTGAGACCCAGTACTTC	CASSTMTGGESETQYF
NA	NA	TRBV7-3	TRBJ2-3	TGTGCCAGCAGCTTAACCGGGGGTACAGATACGCAGTATTTT	CASSLTGGTDTQYF
NA	once	TRBV9	TRBJ2-5	TGTGCCAGCAGCGTAGGGAGGATATCCCTACAAGAGACCCAGTACTTC	CASSVGRISLQETQYF
TRBD1	NA	TRBV27	TRBJ2-1	TGTGCCAGCAGTTTGGACAGGGGCCTCTACAATGAGCAGTTCTTC	CASSLDRGLYNEQFF
NA	NA	TRBV15	TRBJ2-7	TGTGCCACCAGCGCCGATACCAGCTCCTACGAGCAGTACTTC	CATSADTSSYEQYF
NA	NA	TRBV5-6	TRBJ2-7	TGTGCCAGCAGCTTGATCAGCAGGGCCTACGAGCAGTACTTC	CASSLISRAYEQYF
NA	once	TRBV28	TRBJ1-5	TGTGCCAGCAGCCCCTGGACTATCAGCAATCAGCCCCAGCATTTT	CASSPWTISNQPQHF
NA	few	TRBV7-2	TRBJ1-6	TGTGCCAGCAGAATCTCCTCGGTTGTCGATAATTCACCCCTCCACTTT	CASRISSVVDNSPLHF
NA	once	TRBV28	TRBJ1-2	TGTGCCAGCAGTTCCCCCGGGACAAGCTATGGCTACACCTTC	CASSSPGTSYGYTF
NA	NA	TRBV6-6	TRBJ2-3	TGTGCCAGCAGGCCATCGGGTATCACAGATACGCAGTATTTT	CASRPSGITDTQYF
NA	NA	TRBV10-3	TRBJ2-7	TGTGCCATCAGTGCCCGGGTCGGCTTGATGGAGCAGTACTTC	CAISARVGLMEQYF
NA	once	TRBV7-9	TRBJ2-1	TGTGCCAGCAGCTTATCTGGACTTAGCTCCTACAATGAGCAGTTCTTC	CASSLSGLSSYNEQFF
NA	NA	TRBV11-1	TRBJ1-6	TGTGCCAGCAGCTTAACAGGGTCTGATTCACCCCTCCACTTT	CASSLTGSDSPLHF
NA	NA	TRBV7-2	TRBJ1-6	TGTGCCAGCAGCATTACCAGGGCCGTAAATTCACCCCTCCACTTT	CASSITRAVNSPLHF